What follows is one TCR beta chain and its context. This clone's antigen is unknown. Base-call qualities are not available, and no considerably larger clone is one nucleotide away. Systemically healthy Caucasian individuals from Russia, 39 in total and aged roughly 6 to 100 years, were included as donors. Each donor gave around 9 milliliters of peripheral blood, collected into EDTA-treated Vacutainer tubes. Ficoll-Paque density-gradient centrifugation was used to isolate PBMCs, with at least 6.5 million obtained per sample. Total RNA, at least 6 micrograms per sample, was extracted from PBMCs with Trizol reagent. The percentages of naive CD45RAhigh/CD27high T cells were determined by flow cytometry on a PBMC aliquot from every donor. This entry belongs to a study of blood T cells in healthy people across ages (dated by TCRdb to 2013 to 2016). For the study in its entirety: Template switching captured roughly one uniquely barcoded TCR beta cDNA molecule per two T cells in model experiments. To avoid experimental bias, donors of different ages were randomly spread across the sequencing lanes. The donors were divided into four age groups: young (average about 16 years), middle-aged (approximately 39), aged (approximately 59) and long-lived (about 79). The study analyzed two additional independent replicas of 1 million unique cDNA reads from the same blood draw for two donors, one aged 18 to 30 and one aged 80 or older. To track age-related changes in TCR beta repertoire diversity, the study relied on deep sequencing normalized with unique cDNA molecular identifiers. Overall study results and their limits: Since profiling was done on bulk unsorted PBMCs, naive and antigen-experienced compartments could not be conclusively compared. Because the CMV infection status of the donors was unknown, age-related changes in expanded clonotypes may potentially have been confounded. As age increased, observed TCR beta diversity per million T cells dropped in a roughly linear way, and a significant reduction was already evident by age roughly 40. The long-lived group showed more naive CD4+ T cells, fewer expanded clones and increased TCR diversity than the aged group, suggesting age selection. Total diversity estimates from one million sequenced T cells were considered lower bounds and underestimates. Observed TCR beta diversity correlated strongly with the percentage of naive T cells measured by flow cytometry.

The library was produced with 5' RACE. The run used an Illumina HiSeq 2500. The second PCR ran for about 6 to 11 cycles and used a J-beta primer mix along with a sample-barcoded 5' primer. A template-switch 5' adaptor carrying 12 random nucleotides introduced a unique molecular identifier onto each TCR beta cDNA molecule. At least 2.5 million CDR3-containing paired-end reads were obtained from each sample. First-strand cDNA synthesis was performed from all RNA using the Mint cDNA synthesis kit, with priming by a TRBC-specific oligonucleotide. All cDNA was treated with uracil-DNA glycosylase and then went through a first 18-cycle PCR with the universal primers M1SS and BC2_uni_R. The authors' analysis ran thus. Each sample was normalized by randomly selecting 1 million high-quality reads, each carrying a distinct molecular identifier. Reads with shared molecular identifiers were discarded instead of being binned into consensus sequences. MiTCR, set to a Q25 quality threshold and the strictest error-elimination algorithm, was used for CDR3 identification, clonotype clustering and error correction. A nonparametric unseen species model with Euler transformation was used to estimate a lower bound on total TCR beta diversity. The public reads were run again by TCRdb, first through fastp at Q25 and then through MiXCR, and only productive beta chains were kept. Rows matching on CDR3 protein sequence are summarized as one entry with the most common DNA and genes. Clone size and V and J calls follow TCRdb, not the original study. The sample table lists over 1,500,000 distinct CDR3 sequences, around half of them with a count of one. The ten most abundant clones make up about 2.1% of the sample.

Between the V and J ends, shortened by 0 bases and 0 bases respectively, the junction contains 12 bases. The CDR3 contains 16 residues, cysteine and phenylalanine counted. Only CDR3 DNA is held: 48 bases, read in frame from base 1. According to the germline V gene, CDR1 reads SGHDT and CDR2 reads YYEEEE. This sequence was found in a woman between 40 and 55 years old in good health. Here the chain combines TRBV5-6 and TRBJ1-1; the D gene identity is not certain. Sequenced input: blood. The DNA reads TGTGCCAGCAGCTTGGCCACGGGAACCATGAACACTGAAGCTTTCTTT. This sequence encodes CASSLATGTMNTEAFF. Where the CDR3 stops, the reference TRBV5-6 and TRBJ1-1 genes take over; the full variable domain is DAGVTQSPTHLIKTRGQQVTLRCSPKSGHDTVSWYQQALGQGPQFIFQYYEEEERQRGNFPDRFSGHQFPNYSSELNVNALLLGDSALYLCASSLATGTMNTEAFFGQGTRLTVV.